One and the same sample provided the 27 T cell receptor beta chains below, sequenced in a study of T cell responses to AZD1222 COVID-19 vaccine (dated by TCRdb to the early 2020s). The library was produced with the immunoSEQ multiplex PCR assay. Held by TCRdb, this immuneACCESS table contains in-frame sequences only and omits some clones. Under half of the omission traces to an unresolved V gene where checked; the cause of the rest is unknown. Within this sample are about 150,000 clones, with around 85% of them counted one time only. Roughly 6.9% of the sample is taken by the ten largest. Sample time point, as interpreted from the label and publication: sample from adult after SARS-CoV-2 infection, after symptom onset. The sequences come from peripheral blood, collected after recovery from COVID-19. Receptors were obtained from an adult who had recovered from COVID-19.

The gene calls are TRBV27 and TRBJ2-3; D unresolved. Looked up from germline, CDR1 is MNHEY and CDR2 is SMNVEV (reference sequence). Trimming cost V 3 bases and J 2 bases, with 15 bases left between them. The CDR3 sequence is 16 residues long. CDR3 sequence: CASSFVPSGPTDTQYF. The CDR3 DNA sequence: TGTGCCAGCAGTTTTGTTCCTTCAGGCCCCACAGATACGCAGTATTTT.

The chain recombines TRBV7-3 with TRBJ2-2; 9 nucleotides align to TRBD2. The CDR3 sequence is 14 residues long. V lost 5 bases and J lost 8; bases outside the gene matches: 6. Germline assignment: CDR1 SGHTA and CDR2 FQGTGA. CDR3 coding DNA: TGTGCCAGCAGCCGTAGCGGGAGCTCAGGGGAGCTGTTTTTT. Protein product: CASSRSGSSGELFF.

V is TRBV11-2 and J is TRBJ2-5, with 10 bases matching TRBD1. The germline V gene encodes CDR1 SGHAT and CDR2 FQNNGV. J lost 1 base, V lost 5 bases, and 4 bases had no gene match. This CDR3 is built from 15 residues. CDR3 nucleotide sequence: TGTGCCAGCAGCCACCGGGACAGGGGCCAAGAGACCCAGTACTTC. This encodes CASSHRDRGQETQYF.

Here the CDR3 reads CASSPRNTGELFF. For the CDR3, the DNA is TGTGCCAGCAGCCCCAGGAACACCGGGGAGCTGTTTTTT. The rearrangement joins TRBV5-4 to TRBJ2-2, with D uncertain. The CDR3 contains 13 residues. V lost 4 bases to trimming and J lost 1 base, with 5 bases between them. Germline V gene sequence: CDR1 SGHNT, CDR2 YYREEE (reference sequence).

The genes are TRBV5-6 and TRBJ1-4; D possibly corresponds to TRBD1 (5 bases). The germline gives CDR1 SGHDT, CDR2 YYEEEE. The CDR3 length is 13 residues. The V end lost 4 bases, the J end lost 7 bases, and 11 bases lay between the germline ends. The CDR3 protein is CASSALGGEKLFF. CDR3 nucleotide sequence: TGTGCCAGCAGCGCCCTCGGGGGTGAAAAACTGTTTTTT.

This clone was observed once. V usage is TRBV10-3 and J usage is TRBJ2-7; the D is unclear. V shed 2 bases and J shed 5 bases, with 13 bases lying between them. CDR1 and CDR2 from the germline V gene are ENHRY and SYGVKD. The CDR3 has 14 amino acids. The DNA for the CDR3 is TGTGCCATCAGTGAGCCCCCCGGGCAGGACGAGCAGTACTTC. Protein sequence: CAISEPPGQDEQYF.

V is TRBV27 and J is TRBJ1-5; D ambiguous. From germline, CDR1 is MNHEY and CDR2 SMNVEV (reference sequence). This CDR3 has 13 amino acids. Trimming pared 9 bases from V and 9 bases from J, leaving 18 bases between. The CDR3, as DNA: TGTGCCAGTTCTAGAGACGGCGTTATGCCCCAGCATTTT. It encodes CASSRDGVMPQHF.

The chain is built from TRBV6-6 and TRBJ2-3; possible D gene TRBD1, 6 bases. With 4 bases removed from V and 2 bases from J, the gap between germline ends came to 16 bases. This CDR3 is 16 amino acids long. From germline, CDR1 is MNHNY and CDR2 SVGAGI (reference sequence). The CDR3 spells CASSSSRDTITDTQYF. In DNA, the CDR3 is TGTGCCAGCAGTTCCTCCCGGGACACCATCACAGATACGCAGTATTTT.

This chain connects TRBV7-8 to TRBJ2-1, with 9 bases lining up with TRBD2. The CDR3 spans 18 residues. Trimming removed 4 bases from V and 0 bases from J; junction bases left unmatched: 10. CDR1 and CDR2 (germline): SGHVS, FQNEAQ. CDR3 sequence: CASSSISGGLSSYNEQFF. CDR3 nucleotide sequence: TGTGCCAGCAGCTCTATCAGCGGGGGGTTGAGCTCCTACAATGAGCAGTTCTTC.

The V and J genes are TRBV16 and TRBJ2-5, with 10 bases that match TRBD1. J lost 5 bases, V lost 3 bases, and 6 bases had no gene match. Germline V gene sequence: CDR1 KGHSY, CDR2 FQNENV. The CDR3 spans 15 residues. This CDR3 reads CASSHFRDRGETQYF. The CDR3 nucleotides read TGTGCCAGCAGCCACTTCCGGGACAGGGGTGAGACCCAGTACTTC.

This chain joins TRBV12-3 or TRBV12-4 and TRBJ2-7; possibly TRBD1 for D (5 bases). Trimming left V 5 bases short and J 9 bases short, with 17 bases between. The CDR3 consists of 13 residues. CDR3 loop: CASSTQDTIVQYF. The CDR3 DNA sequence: TGTGCCAGCAGTACCCAGGACACCATCGTGCAGTACTTC.

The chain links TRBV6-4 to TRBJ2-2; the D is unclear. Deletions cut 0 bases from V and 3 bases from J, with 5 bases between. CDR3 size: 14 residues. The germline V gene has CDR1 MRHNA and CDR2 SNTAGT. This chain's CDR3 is CASSDSADTGELFF. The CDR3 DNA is TGTGCCAGCAGTGACTCGGCCGACACCGGGGAGCTGTTTTTT.

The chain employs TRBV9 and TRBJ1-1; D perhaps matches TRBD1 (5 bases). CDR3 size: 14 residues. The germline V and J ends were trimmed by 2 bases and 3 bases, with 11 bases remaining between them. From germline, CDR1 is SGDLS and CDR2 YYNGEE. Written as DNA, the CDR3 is TGTGCCAGCAGCGTCGCAGGGCAAGACACTGAAGCTTTCTTT. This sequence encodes CASSVAGQDTEAFF.

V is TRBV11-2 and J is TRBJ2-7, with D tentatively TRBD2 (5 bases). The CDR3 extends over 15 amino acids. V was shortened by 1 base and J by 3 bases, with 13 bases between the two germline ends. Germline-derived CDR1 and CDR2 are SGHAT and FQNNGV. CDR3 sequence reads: CASSLAATDYYEQYF. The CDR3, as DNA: TGTGCCAGCAGCTTAGCGGCGACCGACTACTACGAGCAGTACTTC.

The CDR3 DNA reads TGTGCCAGCAGCTACGCGGGCCCGGGGCACAACACTGAAGCTTTCTTT. Its protein product is CASSYAGPGHNTEAFF. The V and J genes are TRBV11-2 and TRBJ1-1, with a tentative D call TRBD1 (5 bases). There are 16 residues in the CDR3. V shed 4 bases and J shed 2 bases, with 17 bases lying between them. Germline V gives CDR1 SGHAT, CDR2 FQNNGV.

For the CDR3, the DNA is TGTGCCAGCAGCTTGGGCAGGTGGAATCAGCCCCAGCATTTT. It translates to CASSLGRWNQPQHF. The chain has TRBV5-6 and TRBJ1-5; no reliable D call. The CDR3 totals 14 residues. Germline V gene lookup returns CDR1 SGHDT and CDR2 YYEEEE. V lost 0 bases to trimming and J lost 4 bases, with 8 bases between them.

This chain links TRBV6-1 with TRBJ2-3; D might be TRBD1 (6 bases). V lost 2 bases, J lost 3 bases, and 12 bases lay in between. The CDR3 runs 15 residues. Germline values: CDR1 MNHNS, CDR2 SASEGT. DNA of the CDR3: TGTGCCAGCAGTGAATCACACAGGGTGACAGATACGCAGTATTTT. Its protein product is CASSESHRVTDTQYF.

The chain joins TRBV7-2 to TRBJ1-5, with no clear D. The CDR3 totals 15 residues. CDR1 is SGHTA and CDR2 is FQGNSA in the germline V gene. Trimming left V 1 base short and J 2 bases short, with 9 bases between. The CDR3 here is CASSLETRGNQPQHF. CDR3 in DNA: TGTGCCAGCAGCTTAGAAACCAGAGGCAATCAGCCCCAGCATTTT.

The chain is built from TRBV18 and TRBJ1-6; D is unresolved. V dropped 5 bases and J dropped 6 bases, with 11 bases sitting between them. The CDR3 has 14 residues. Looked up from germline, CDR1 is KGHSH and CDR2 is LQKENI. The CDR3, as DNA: TGTGCCAGCTCAGGGTTAGACCTTAATTCACCCCTCCACTTT. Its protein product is CASSGLDLNSPLHF.

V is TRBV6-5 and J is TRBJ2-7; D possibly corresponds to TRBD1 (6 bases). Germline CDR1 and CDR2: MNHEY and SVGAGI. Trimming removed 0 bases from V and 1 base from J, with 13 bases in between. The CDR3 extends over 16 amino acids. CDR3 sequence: CASSYSSGEKSYEQYF. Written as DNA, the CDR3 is TGTGCCAGCAGTTACTCGTCAGGGGAGAAATCCTACGAGCAGTACTTC.

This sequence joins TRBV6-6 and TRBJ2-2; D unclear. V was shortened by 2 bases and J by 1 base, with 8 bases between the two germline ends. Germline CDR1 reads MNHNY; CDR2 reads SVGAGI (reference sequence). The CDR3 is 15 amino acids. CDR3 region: CASSYRVENTGELFF. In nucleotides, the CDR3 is TGTGCCAGCAGTTACAGGGTGGAGAACACCGGGGAGCTGTTTTTT.

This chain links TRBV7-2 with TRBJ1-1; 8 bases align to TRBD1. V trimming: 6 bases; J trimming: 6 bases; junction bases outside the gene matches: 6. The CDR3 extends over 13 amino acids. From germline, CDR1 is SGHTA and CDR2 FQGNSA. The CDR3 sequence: CASSRGQGAEAFF. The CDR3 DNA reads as TGTGCCAGCAGTCGTGGACAGGGCGCTGAAGCTTTCTTT.

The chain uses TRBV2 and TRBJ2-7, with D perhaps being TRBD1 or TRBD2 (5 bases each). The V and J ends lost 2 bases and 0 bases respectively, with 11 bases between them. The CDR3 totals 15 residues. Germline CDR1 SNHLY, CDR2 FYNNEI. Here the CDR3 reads CASSEMAGSSYEQYF. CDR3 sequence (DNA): TGTGCCAGCAGTGAAATGGCAGGGAGCTCCTACGAGCAGTACTTC.

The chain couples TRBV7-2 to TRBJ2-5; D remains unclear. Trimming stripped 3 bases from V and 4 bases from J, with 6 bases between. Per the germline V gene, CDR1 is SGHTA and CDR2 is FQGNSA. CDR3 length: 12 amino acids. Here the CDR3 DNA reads TGTGCCAGCAGCTTGCCTAGAGAGACCCAGTACTTC. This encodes CASSLPRETQYF.

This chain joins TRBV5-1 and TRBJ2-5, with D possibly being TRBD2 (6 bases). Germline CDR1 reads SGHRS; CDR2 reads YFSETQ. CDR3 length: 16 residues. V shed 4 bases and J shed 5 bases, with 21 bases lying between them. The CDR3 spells CASSEGSARRGETQYF. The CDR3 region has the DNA TGCGCCAGCAGCGAGGGATCTGCACGCCGGGGGGAGACCCAGTACTTC. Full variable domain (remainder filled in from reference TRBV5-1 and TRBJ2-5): KAGVTQTPRYLIKTRGQQVTLSCSPISGHRSVSWYQQTPGQGLQFLFEYFSETQRNKGNFPGRFSGRQFSNSRSEMNVSTLELGDSALYLCASSEGSARRGETQYFGPGTRLLVL.

The CDR3 DNA is TGTGCCAGCAGCTTCTTACTTCCCGGGACAGGGGTTCTCGAGCAGTACTTC. It encodes CASSFLLPGTGVLEQYF. This chain connects TRBV5-6 to TRBJ2-7, with TRBD1 matching 10 bases. V lost 2 bases, J lost 6 bases, and 14 bases stayed unmatched. Germline V gene data show CDR1 as SGHDT and CDR2 as YYEEEE. CDR3 length: 17 residues.

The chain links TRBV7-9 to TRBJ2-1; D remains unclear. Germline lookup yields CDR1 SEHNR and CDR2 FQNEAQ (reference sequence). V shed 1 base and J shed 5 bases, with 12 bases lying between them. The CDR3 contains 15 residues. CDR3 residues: CASSLGHEWDNEQFF. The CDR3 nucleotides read TGTGCCAGCAGCTTAGGACACGAGTGGGACAATGAGCAGTTCTTC. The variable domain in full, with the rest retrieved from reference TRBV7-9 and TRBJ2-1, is DTGVSQNPRHKITKRGQNVTFRCDPISEHNRLYWYRQTLGQGPEFLTYFQNEAQLEKSRLLSDRFSAERPKGSFSTLEIQRTEQGDSAMYLCASSLGHEWDNEQFFGPGTRLTVL.